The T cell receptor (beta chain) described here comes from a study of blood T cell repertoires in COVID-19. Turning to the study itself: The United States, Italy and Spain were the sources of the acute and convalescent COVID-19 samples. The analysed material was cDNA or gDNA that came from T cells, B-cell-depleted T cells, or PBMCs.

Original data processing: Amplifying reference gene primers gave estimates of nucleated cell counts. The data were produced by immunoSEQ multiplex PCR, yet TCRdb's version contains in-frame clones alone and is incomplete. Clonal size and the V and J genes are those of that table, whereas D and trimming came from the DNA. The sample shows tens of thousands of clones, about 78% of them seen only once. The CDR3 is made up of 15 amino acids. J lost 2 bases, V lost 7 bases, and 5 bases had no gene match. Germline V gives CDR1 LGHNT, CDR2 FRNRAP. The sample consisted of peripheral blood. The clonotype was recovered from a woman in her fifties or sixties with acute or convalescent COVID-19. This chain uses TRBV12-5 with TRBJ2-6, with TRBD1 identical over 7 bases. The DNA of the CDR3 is TGTGCTAGTGCCACAGGGGTAACTGGGGCCAACGTCCTGACTTTC. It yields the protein CASATGVTGANVLTF.